This record looks at one TCR beta chain sequence and its context. This sample is part of a study of control samples from healthy donors and cancer patients. TCRdb's copy holds only in-frame clones and misses some; the assay was immunoSEQ multiplex PCR. The top ten hold 8.5% to 10% of the sample, which has about 92,000 clones, about four fifths seen once. There are 16 residues in the CDR3. V was pared by 7 bases and J by 1 base, with 18 bases between. CDR1 is SNHLY, CDR2 FYNNEI, per germline. This chain connects TRBV2 to TRBJ2-3, with D possibly TRBD2 on 5 matching bases. The TCR sequence derives from a woman aged 60-70 years in good health. The source material was blood. The CDR3, as DNA: TGTGCCAGCAACGGACTGGTTTCATCCCGCACAGATACGCAGTATTTT. Protein: CASNGLVSSRTDTQYF.